This T cell receptor (beta chain) was recovered during a study of cytomegalovirus exposure and HLA in healthy donors. Remarks on this clone: Its antigen is unidentified.

The CDR3 consists of 15 residues. V shed 5 bases, J shed 7 bases, and the junction held 8 bases outside the gene matches. The germline CDR1 and CDR2 sequences are SGHDT and YYEEEE. Findings and limits, study-wide: Most TCR sequences proved rare, with some public TCRs found in many donors. Reportedly, a later analysis found an Asian-associated ancestry cluster had fewer N-insertions than the approximately 640-donor mean. Trimming of TCR beta V- and J-genes showed a link, identified in a later analysis, to a missense DCLRE1C variant.

With 60 Vbeta and 13 Jbeta primers, the PCR was carried out. Only in-frame clones appear in the TCRdb table, and some are missing; sequencing was by immunoSEQ multiplex PCR. Seen here are some 74,000 clones, 60% to 75% observed once, and the top ten hold less than 25%. V is TRBV5-6 and J is TRBJ1-4, with 10 bases identical to TRBD1. Sequencing was performed on PBMCs. The receptor was isolated from a man aged 35 to 55 in good health and CMV-seropositive. The CDR3 spells CASSSDRGLSEKLFF. As DNA, the CDR3 is TGTGCCAGCAGTTCCGACAGGGGGCTTTCTGAAAAACTGTTTTTT.